Listed below are T cell receptor beta chains from one sample, sequenced in a study of blood T cell repertoires in COVID-19. Clones were read by immunoSEQ multiplex PCR, and TCRdb kept only the in-frame ones, dropping some. The data hold around 160,000 clones, with 81% observed a single time. Specimen: peripheral blood. The receptors shown here come from a man aged 60-69 years with active or convalescent COVID-19. Each CDR3 is given with its conserved first and last residue. The order of the fields is V gene, CDR3 protein.

v_call: TRBV28
cdr3_aa: CASSSPGTGNEKLFF

v_call: TRBV5-5
cdr3_aa: CASSFGDRELFF

v_call: TRBV6-5
cdr3_aa: CATGSPPVGAHGYTF

v_call: TRBV5-4
cdr3_aa: CASSRGTDPNQPQHF

v_call: TRBV6-6
cdr3_aa: CASNSRVNTEAFF

v_call: TRBV7-2
cdr3_aa: CASSLGSQERGYTF

v_call: TRBV2
cdr3_aa: CASNGQGAIQETQYF

v_call: TRBV6-6
cdr3_aa: CASSYLTGGYNEQFF

v_call: TRBV10-3
cdr3_aa: CAISESVGGSTEAFF

v_call: TRBV18
cdr3_aa: CASSPPGQVLSGANVLTF

v_call: TRBV28
cdr3_aa: CASSLINYEQYF

v_call: TRBV5-1
cdr3_aa: CASSLDVGPNSPLHF

v_call: TRBV19
cdr3_aa: CASSIGSTGGETQYF